This TCR beta chain was sequenced in a study of T cells in localized non-small cell lung cancer. TCRdb's table, derived via immunoSEQ multiplex PCR, lists solely in-frame clones and lacks some. This sample has around 78,000 clones, with more than 70% found just once. This CDR3 spans 14 amino acids. V lost 0 bases to trimming and J lost 7 bases, with 13 bases between them. Germline assignment: CDR1 SGHRS and CDR2 YFSETQ. This receptor was identified in a female donor over 55 with stage I lung adenocarcinoma. Source: peripheral blood, taken before any cancer treatment. This sequence joins TRBV5-1 and TRBJ1-1; no clear D. The CDR3 here is CASSLAIRLDEAFF. Here the CDR3 DNA reads TGCGCCAGCAGCTTGGCCATACGGCTCGATGAAGCTTTCTTT. The whole variable domain, filled in from reference TRBV5-1 and TRBJ1-1, reads KAGVTQTPRYLIKTRGQQVTLSCSPISGHRSVSWYQQTPGQGLQFLFEYFSETQRNKGNFPGRFSGRQFSNSRSEMNVSTLELGDSALYLCASSLAIRLDEAFFGQGTRLTVV.